Sequencing of this T cell receptor (beta chain) was carried out in a study of shared clonotypes between healthy human individuals (dated by TCRdb to the early 2020s). Describing the broader study: A couple of women and a few men aged 18 to 49 years were included in the cohort. For each donor, three plates each were used for CD4 naive and CD4 memory, two plates were used for CD8 naive, and one plate was used for CD8 memory. To estimate repertoire size and how much clonotype sharing occurs between individuals, the study deeply sequenced the blood TCR repertoires of roughly 5 healthy adults. Libraries were prepared and TCR repertoires were sequenced by different laboratories using diverse techniques, in order to increase sequencing depth and limit assay-specific biases. Leukapheresis yielded between about 0.85 and 10 billion PBMCs per donor.

Paper-wide results and their limitations: Because the study included only a small number of donors, the genetic and exposure-history diversity represented was limited. Estimated clonotype richness was generally larger for naive than for memory subsets. Clonotypes shared by all four sorted-subset donors showed higher generation probabilities than non-shared clonotypes. Incomplete sequencing was indicated by rarefaction of sorted-subset datasets, despite the large sequencing depth. Pairwise subsampling indicated that sequencing depth was expected to affect the degree of clonotype sharing among donors. Sampling was restricted to blood, and TCR repertoires in tissues likely differ from the TCR repertoires found in blood. Sharing across a few donors was observed for approximately 5% of naive CD4, under 4% of naive CD8, 2% to 2.5% of memory CD4, and roughly 0.4% of memory CD8 clonotypes.

Per the germline V gene, SNHLY is the CDR1 and FYNNEI is the CDR2. From the cysteine up to the phenylalanine, the CDR3 has a length of 15 residues. Notes on this clone: Its antigen specificity is not known. The DNA is left out, because the CDR3 cannot be placed on it with certainty; the CDR3 is given as TCRdb lists it.

The donors were healthy, HIV-negative adults with no recently reported acute infections or vaccinations. Every donor was a Caucasian adult living in Nashville, Tennessee, USA. CD4+ T cells were enriched through magnetic negative selection, after which naive cells were positively selected on CD45RA and the remaining negative fraction served as the memory subset. Blood was obtained by leukapheresis, after which PBMCs were separated by Ficoll-Histopaque density gradient centrifugation and cryopreserved in liquid nitrogen vapor phase. Analytical flow cytometry was used to check the purity and quantity of each magnetically sorted T cell population. Each sorted fraction had its genomic DNA isolated and then quantified by UV absorbance on a Nanodrop 2000c. TCR CDR3 regions were amplified from genomic DNA by multiplex PCR using the deep immunoSEQ assay. Extracted genomic DNA from each cell subset was spread evenly across all wells of several immunoSEQ 96-well plates, with each plate serving as a replicate. Each replicate PCR for sorted subsets received roughly 0.2 ug genomic DNA, equal to roughly 29,000 T cell genomes. Purified libraries were quantified with a Qubit 3.0 fluorometer, sized on a Bioanalyzer 2100, and re-quantified with the KAPA Library Quantification kit. A separate single-read 150-cycle Illumina NextSeq 550 flow cell was used to sequence each immunoSEQ 96-well plate. From the authors' description of their analysis: Because only junctional sequences without quality scores were contained in the immunoSEQ output, filtering matching that applied to full-length reads could not be performed. Sequences were annotated with PyIR, a Python wrapper for IgBLAST v1.9, using IMGT germline references to assign V/J genes and CDR3. Reads were removed for weak V/J assignments (E-value above 1e-6), missing CDR3, stop codons, out-of-frame junctions, or ambiguous translated residues. V3J clonotypes were defined as sequences sharing an identical inferred V gene, J gene, and CDR3 amino acid sequence. To compute the percentage overlap between repertoires, the number of shared unique clonotypes was divided by the size of the smaller repertoire. Richness of each repertoire was evaluated using RTK rarefaction, the Chao1 estimator, and Recon v2.1 estimates of unobserved clonotypes. Generation probabilities for all TCRbeta clonotypes obtained by the gDNA method from a handful of donors were computed using OLGA. TCRdb took this table from immuneACCESS and kept in-frame rearrangements with V and J called. Such tables lack part of the clones; where checked against another copy, unresolved V genes explain under half of the gap, and the rest is unexplained. Clone size and V and J calls were adopted from that table, with D and trimming inferred from the DNA. Counted in this sample were 950,000 to 1,100,000 clones; 65% to 80% of them appeared once. Of the sample, roughly 1.4% falls within the top ten clones.

This TCR came from a man aged 18 to 30 in good health. Sequenced input: memory CD4+ T cells sorted from blood. The sample's cell subset or site label is to be understood as: CD45RA-negative fraction. The chain is encoded by TRBV2 joined to TRBJ2-3; the table's D call of TRBD2 was not tested on the DNA. The CDR3 is CASILEGTRTDTQYF.